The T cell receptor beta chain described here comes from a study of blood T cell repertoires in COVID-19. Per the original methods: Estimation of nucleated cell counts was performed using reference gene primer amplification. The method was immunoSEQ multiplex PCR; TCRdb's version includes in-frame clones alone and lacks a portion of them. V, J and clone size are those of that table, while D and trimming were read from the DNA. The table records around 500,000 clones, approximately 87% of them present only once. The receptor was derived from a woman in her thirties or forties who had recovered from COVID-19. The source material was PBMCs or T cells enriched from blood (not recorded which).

For the CDR3, the DNA is TGCGCCAGCAGCCAAGATCAAACAGGGATCTCCTACGAGCAGTACTTC. Translated: CASSQDQTGISYEQYF. The chain uses TRBV4-3 and TRBJ2-7, with a weak D call TRBD1 (6 bases). The V gene's germline CDR1 is LGHNA and CDR2 YSLEER. Trimming pared 0 bases from V and 0 bases from J, leaving 12 bases between. CDR3 size: 16 residues.